This TCR beta chain was captured in a study of blood T cell repertoires in COVID-19. This CDR3 region has 14 residues. V shed 7 bases and J 7 bases; nucleotides not matched to a gene: 8. The germline V gene has CDR1 MNHEY and CDR2 SVGAGI. Method: immunoSEQ multiplex PCR; TCRdb's copy keeps in-frame clones and lacks some. The sample has around 300,000 clones; roughly 89% are singletons. The source of this sequence is a young woman who had recovered from COVID-19. The V gene is TRBV6-5, the J gene TRBJ2-2; 8 positions agree with TRBD1. Sample: PBMCs or T cells enriched from blood (not recorded which). The CDR3: CASITGGGYGELFF. Here the CDR3 DNA reads TGTGCCAGCATTACAGGGGGAGGTTACGGGGAGCTGTTTTTT.